Sequencing of this TCR beta chain was carried out in a study of blood T cell repertoires in COVID-19. Study background: The United States, Italy and Spain were the sources of the acute and convalescent COVID-19 samples. PBMCs, B-cell-depleted T cells, or T cells provided the cDNA or gDNA that made up the material.

In the source study's methods: Reference gene primers were amplified, and this amplification served to estimate nucleated cell counts. Clones were sequenced by immunoSEQ multiplex PCR, and TCRdb holds only the in-frame ones, with some missing. V, J and clone size are those of that table, while D and trimming were read from the DNA. The table lists around 130,000 clones, approximately 85% of them singletons, with 12% in the top ten. The CDR3 sequence is 15 residues long. J was trimmed by 4 bases and V by 2 bases; bases with no gene match: 5. CDR1 and CDR2 (germline): SGHRS, YFSETQ. With regard to this clone: Different DNA sequences within this sample yield the same CDR3.

Material: peripheral blood. The chain joins TRBV5-1 to TRBJ1-1; 10 nucleotides match TRBD1. The source is a human donor in a cohort sampled during active COVID-19. This CDR3 is CASSFETGGRTEAFF. CDR3 sequence (DNA): TGCGCCAGCAGCTTTGAGACAGGGGGCCGCACTGAAGCTTTCTTT.